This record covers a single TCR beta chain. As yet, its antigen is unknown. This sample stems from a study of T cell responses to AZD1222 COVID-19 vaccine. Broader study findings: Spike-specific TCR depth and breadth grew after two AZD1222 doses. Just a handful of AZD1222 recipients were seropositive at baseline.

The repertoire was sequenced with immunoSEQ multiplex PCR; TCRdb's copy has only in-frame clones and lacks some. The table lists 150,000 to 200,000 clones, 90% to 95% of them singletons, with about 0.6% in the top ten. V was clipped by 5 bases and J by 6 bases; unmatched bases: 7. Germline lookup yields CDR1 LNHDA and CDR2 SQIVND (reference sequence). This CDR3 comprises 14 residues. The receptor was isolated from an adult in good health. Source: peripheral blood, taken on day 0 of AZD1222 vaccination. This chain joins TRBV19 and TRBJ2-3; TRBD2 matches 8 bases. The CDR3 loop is CASSRGTRQDTQYF. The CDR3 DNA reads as TGTGCCAGTAGTCGGGGGACTAGGCAGGATACGCAGTATTTT.